This record looks at one T cell receptor (beta chain) sequence and its context. The data belong to a study of T cell changes during pregnancy in multiple sclerosis. The table came from immunoSEQ multiplex PCR; TCRdb's copy has only in-frame clones and leaves some out. The table shows fewer than 60,000 clones, with 90% to 95% occurring only once. Germline assignment: CDR1 SGHRS and CDR2 YFSETQ. The V segment lost 5 bases and the J segment 1 base; nucleotides outside the gene matches: 6. The CDR3 length is 15 residues. This sequence was found in a female donor with multiple sclerosis, enrolled in a pregnancy study. The chain uses TRBV5-1 and TRBJ2-3, with 8 bases lining up with TRBD2. The source material was CD4+ T cells from peripheral blood mononuclear cells, sampled after pregnancy. CDR3 DNA: TGCGCCAGCAGAACCGCGGGAGGAGGCACAGATACGCAGTATTTT. Translating gives CASRTAGGGTDTQYF.